One sample yielded the 22 T cell receptor beta chains listed below, sequenced in a study of T cells in Graves' hyperthyroidism and ophthalmopathy. RNA transcripts provided the source from which TCR beta CDR3 regions were amplified. HTBI primers were used for first-round RT-PCR of the TCR CDR3. TCRdb re-called the multiplex PCR reads with MiXCR, one entry per CDR3 protein. The repertoire has over 500,000 distinct CDR3 sequences, under 20% of them found once; the top ten carry approximately 15%. The sequenced sample was blood. The receptors come from a woman between 18 and 29 years old with Graves' ophthalmopathy.

The sample holds many counts of this clonotype. The V and J genes are TRBV24-1 and TRBJ1-5; no definite D call. CDR1 and CDR2 from the germline V gene are KGHDR and SFDVKD. V lost 7 bases and J lost 0, with 9 bases in between. This CDR3 contains 14 residues. CDR3 nucleotide sequence: TGTGCCACCAGCCCGGTAGATAGCAATCAGCCCCAGCATTTT. This gives the protein CATSPVDSNQPQHF.

This chain joins TRBV25-1 and TRBJ2-7; the D gene could be TRBD1 or TRBD2 (6 bases each). Germline assignment: CDR1 MGHDK and CDR2 SYGVNS. The CDR3 contains 13 residues. V was pared by 7 bases and J by 6 bases, with 16 bases between. The CDR3 nucleotides read TGTGCCAGCATGTTGGGGGGCGGAACCGAGCAGTACTTC. Encoded protein: CASMLGGGTEQYF.

In regard to this clonotype: Possible read error: a much larger clone is one base away. The V gene is TRBV5-1, the J gene TRBJ2-7; no firm D call. Germline CDR1 is SGHRS and CDR2 is YFSETQ. There are 12 residues in the CDR3. The CDR3 DNA reads as TGCGTCAGCAGCTCTCCCACCTACGAGCAGTACTTC. This encodes CVSSSPTYEQYF.

This clonotype was picked up many times. V gene TRBV12-3 or TRBV12-4 combines with J gene TRBJ2-5, with 13 bases identical to TRBD2. V shed 4 bases and J 5 bases; nucleotides not matched to a gene: 13. The CDR3 sequence is 18 residues long. The CDR3 coding sequence is TGTGCCAGCAGTTCCTTGGGACTAGCGGGATTAACGGGGGAGACCCAGTACTTC. Translation gives CASSSLGLAGLTGETQYF.

The V gene is TRBV29-1, the J gene TRBJ2-7, with 7 bases lining up with TRBD2. This CDR3 has 14 residues. V was pared by 2 bases and J by 1 base, with 5 bases of the junction left unmatched. CDR1 is SQVTM, CDR2 ANQGSEA, per germline. CDR3 DNA: TGCAGCGTTGAAACTCCGGGAGGATCCTACGAGCAGTACTTC. Translating it yields CSVETPGGSYEQYF.

The rearrangement links TRBV15 to TRBJ2-1, with D possibly being TRBD2 (5 bases). Germline V CDR1 and CDR2: LNHNV, YYDKDF (reference sequence). Trimming pared 0 bases from V and 3 bases from J, leaving 12 bases between. This CDR3 region has 16 residues. CDR3 in DNA: TGTGCCACCAGCAGAGATCGGCGGGCCCTCTACAATGAGCAGTTCTTC. Translating gives CATSRDRRALYNEQFF.

This clonotype was seen repeatedly, ten times or more. Sequence at one end of the junction differs from germline and may be a read error. The V gene is TRBV3-1, the J gene TRBJ2-5; D is unresolved. Per the germline V gene, CDR1 is LGHDT and CDR2 is YNNKEL (reference sequence). The CDR3 covers 12 residues. The CDR3 DNA is TGTGCCAGCAGCGAAGACGGGTTGACCCAGTACTTC. Translated, it gives CASSEDGLTQYF.

This clonotype was observed a handful of times. V usage is TRBV3-1 and J usage is TRBJ2-3; TRBD1 might be the D (6 bases). Trimming removed 6 bases from V and 2 bases from J, with 12 bases in between. Per the germline V gene, CDR1 is LGHDT and CDR2 is YNNKEL (reference sequence). The length of the CDR3 is 14 residues. The CDR3 DNA is TGTGCCAGCAGGCCGGACAGTTCCACAGATACGCAGTATTTT. Protein sequence: CASRPDSSTDTQYF.

The V and J genes are TRBV5-6 and TRBJ2-3; 7 bases match TRBD1. CDR1 is SGHDT, CDR2 YYEEEE, per germline. The CDR3 has 14 amino acids. V dropped 5 bases and J dropped 3; count of bases not matched to a gene: 6. DNA of the CDR3: TGTGCCAGCAGGCATCGGACAGGAACAGATACGCAGTATTTT. Translation gives CASRHRTGTDTQYF.

In the case of this clonotype: This may stem from a read error, because a much larger clone lies one nucleotide away. The V and J genes are TRBV27 and TRBJ1-1, with 8 bases matching TRBD1. This CDR3 is built from 15 residues. CDR1 MNHEY and CDR2 SMNVEV come from the germline V gene (reference sequence). The CDR3 bases are TGTGTCAGCACGGGCAGGGGGCTTAGTTACACTGAAGCTTTCTTT. This translates into CVSTGRGLSYTEAFF.

The chain employs TRBV7-9 and TRBJ2-2; tentatively, D is TRBD2 (6 bases). Germline-derived CDR1 and CDR2 are SEHNR and FQNEAQ (reference sequence). Trimming cost V 6 bases and J 1 base, with 9 bases left between them. The CDR3 length is 14 residues. The CDR3 reads CASRAGRNTGELFF. CDR3 coding DNA: TGTGCCAGCAGGGCGGGGCGGAACACCGGGGAGCTGTTTTTT.

Remarks on this clonotype: A read error may produce the germline difference seen at one junction end. This sequence joins TRBV15 and TRBJ2-7; maybe TRBD2 (5 bases). This CDR3 contains 15 residues. Per the germline V gene, CDR1 is LNHNV and CDR2 is YYDKDF (reference sequence). The CDR3 nucleotides read TGTGCCACCAGCAGAGAAGCGGAGAGCTCCCACGAGCAGTACTTC. Amino acid sequence: CATSREAESSHEQYF.

Concerning this clonotype itself: Possible read error: a much larger clone is one base away. J is TRBJ1-2 and V is TRBV28; 9 bases match TRBD1. The V segment lost 3 bases and the J segment 7 bases; nucleotides outside the gene matches: 6. The germline V gene encodes CDR1 MDHEN and CDR2 SYDVKM. This CDR3 is 14 amino acids long. The CDR3 region is CASSLVEGQGGYTF. Written as DNA, the CDR3 is TGTGCCAGCAGTTTGGTGGAGGGACAGGGTGGCTACACCTTC.

The table lists this clonotype with many counts. CDR3 coding DNA: TGTGCCAGCAGTTCCAACTCGGGACAGCTTTCCTACGAGCAGTACTTC. Protein sequence: CASSSNSGQLSYEQYF. V and J are TRBV27 and TRBJ2-7; TRBD1 matches 7 bases. The V gene's germline CDR1 is MNHEY and CDR2 SMNVEV (reference sequence). This CDR3 has 16 residues. V shed 4 bases and J 1 base; nucleotides not matched to a gene: 10.

This clonotype was detected many times. CDR3 DNA sequence: TGTGCCAGCACGCGAGCAGGAGAGACCCAGTACTTC. Protein product: CASTRAGETQYF. The rearrangement uses TRBV2 and TRBJ2-5; D gene unclear. Trimming cost V 7 bases and J 4 bases, with 10 bases left between them. The CDR3 has 12 amino acids. From germline, CDR1 is SNHLY and CDR2 FYNNEI.

This clonotype was picked up many times. The chain carries TRBV12-3 or TRBV12-4 and TRBJ2-4; D is perhaps TRBD2 (5 bases). The V end lost 7 bases, the J end lost 1 base, and 11 bases lay between the germline ends. The CDR3 covers 14 residues. In DNA form, the CDR3 reads TGTGCCAGCATGACCTCGGGGGCCAAAAACATTCAGTACTTC. Amino acids: CASMTSGAKNIQYF.

In regard to this clonotype: A much larger clone lies one base from this, so it may be a read error. The chain uses TRBV20-1 and TRBJ1-2; possible D gene TRBD1, 6 bases. This CDR3 spans 15 amino acids. CDR1 is DFQATT and CDR2 is SNEGSKA in the germline V gene (reference sequence). The ends were cut back, 6 bases at V and 4 bases at J, with 21 bases in the middle. The CDR3 protein is CSAINDRQMVYGYTF. The CDR3 nucleotides read TGCAGTGCCATAAATGACAGGCAAATGGTCTATGGCTACACCTTC.

This clonotype was counted many times. The chain couples TRBV12-3 or TRBV12-4 to TRBJ1-2; D unresolved. This CDR3 region has 13 residues. Deletions cut 3 bases from V and 4 bases from J, with 9 bases between. The CDR3 loop reads CASSFEGGYGYTF. Written as DNA, the CDR3 is TGTGCCAGCAGTTTTGAGGGTGGCTATGGCTACACCTTC.

V is TRBV19 and J is TRBJ2-3; TRBD1 aligns across 7 bases. CDR1 is LNHDA, CDR2 SQIVND, per germline (reference sequence). The length of the CDR3 is 15 residues. V was pared by 3 bases and J by 2 bases, with 5 bases of the junction left unmatched. The CDR3 nucleotides are TGTGCCAGTAGTATTATCGGGACAGACACAGATACGCAGTATTTT. Protein product: CASSIIGTDTDTQYF. Complete variable domain (other parts from reference TRBV19 and TRBJ2-3): DGGITQSPKYLFRKEGQNVTLSCEQNLNHDAMYWYRQDPGQGLRLIYYSQIVNDFQKGDIAEGYSVSREKKESFPLTVTSAQKNPTAFYLCASSIIGTDTDTQYFGPGTRLTVL.

V usage is TRBV5-1 and J usage is TRBJ1-2; 12 bases match TRBD1. Looked up from germline, CDR1 is SGHRS and CDR2 is YFSETQ. This CDR3 contains 16 residues. J was trimmed by 3 bases and V by 6 bases; bases with no gene match: 9. CDR3 sequence reads: CASKGTGGPEDYGYTF. CDR3 sequence (DNA): TGCGCCAGCAAGGGGACAGGGGGCCCTGAGGACTATGGCTACACCTTC.

Many counts were recorded for this clonotype. The chain links TRBV6-1 to TRBJ2-7; D possibly uses TRBD1 or TRBD2 (5 bases each). V lost 1 base to trimming and J lost 7 bases, with 20 bases between them. This CDR3 comprises 16 residues. Germline lookup yields CDR1 MNHNS and CDR2 SASEGT. CDR3 nucleotide sequence: TGTGCCAGCAGTGAAGTAATGGGGGACGCGGCGCGGGAGCAGTACTTC. It yields the protein CASSEVMGDAAREQYF.

This clonotype appeared many times. V and J are TRBV11-2 and TRBJ2-2; no clear D. The ends were cut back, 2 bases at V and 8 bases at J, with 3 bases in the middle. CDR1 is SGHAT, CDR2 FQNNGV, per germline. The CDR3 extends over 11 amino acids. DNA of the CDR3: TGTGCCAGCAGCTTATCTGGGGAGCTGTTTTTT. Translation: CASSLSGELFF.